Below are 28 T cell receptor beta chains sequenced from a single sample in a study of control samples from healthy donors and cancer patients (dated by TCRdb to the early 2020s). The protocol used for the library was the immunoSEQ multiplex PCR assay. TCRdb provides this immuneACCESS table in a form limited to in-frame rearrangements. Some clones are lacking; in checked studies, under half of them reflect an unresolved V gene, and why the rest are absent is not known. For this sample the table gives fewer than 100,000 clones, of which 82% were detected only once. The top ten clonotypes cover over 7.5% of the sample. The sample consisted of blood. All receptors come from an older woman in good health.

The genes are TRBV6-6 and TRBJ2-7, with a possible D match to TRBD1 (6 bases). V lost 5 bases to trimming and J lost 6 bases, with 14 bases between them. Germline V lookup: CDR1 MNHNY, CDR2 SVGAGI (reference sequence). The CDR3 covers 13 residues. Here the CDR3 DNA reads TGTGCCAGCAGTAGGATTGGCAGGGGCGAGCAGTACTTC. Protein sequence: CASSRIGRGEQYF.

The chain carries TRBV19 and TRBJ1-5; the D gene is possibly TRBD1 (6 bases). In germline, CDR1 is LNHDA, CDR2 SQIVND (reference sequence). The CDR3 contains 14 residues. The V end lost 10 bases, the J end lost 1 base, and 14 bases lay between the germline ends. DNA of the CDR3: TGTGCCACCACAGGGACCCTAAGCAATCAGCCCCAGCATTTT. Translating gives CATTGTLSNQPQHF. The whole variable domain, filled in from reference TRBV19 and TRBJ1-5, reads DGGITQSPKYLFRKEGQNVTLSCEQNLNHDAMYWYRQDPGQGLRLIYYSQIVNDFQKGDIAEGYSVSREKKESFPLTVTSAQKNPTAFYLCATTGTLSNQPQHFGDGTRLSIL.

The CDR3 coding sequence is TGTGCCAGCAGCCAAGCGGGCAGGGGCCACGAGCAGTACTTC. Its translation is CASSQAGRGHEQYF. The chain combines TRBV3-1 (or the pseudogene TRBV3-2) with TRBJ2-7; D is perhaps TRBD1 (6 bases). The CDR3 runs 14 residues. Trimming shortened V by 1 base and J by 5 bases, and 12 bases separated the two germline ends. Germline V gene sequence: CDR1 LGHDT, CDR2 YNNKEL (reference sequence).

The V gene is TRBV4-3, the J gene TRBJ1-2, with TRBD1 identical over 7 bases. The CDR3 totals 14 residues. CDR1 and CDR2 (germline): LGHNA, YSLEER. The V and J ends lost 1 base and 7 bases, in that order; junction bases with no gene match: 6. CDR3 in DNA: TGCGCCAGCAGCCAAGGAGACAGGGTTAGTGGCTACACCTTC. Protein product: CASSQGDRVSGYTF.

The V and J genes are TRBV15 and TRBJ1-2; D is possibly TRBD1 (6 bases). This CDR3 has 15 amino acids. V gave up 4 bases and J gave up 3 bases, with 15 bases separating them. The germline V gene encodes CDR1 LNHNV and CDR2 YYDKDF (reference sequence). The CDR3 region is CATSTWGASDYGYTF. The CDR3 DNA follows: TGTGCCACCAGCACCTGGGGGGCCTCAGACTATGGCTACACCTTC.

V usage is TRBV28 and J usage is TRBJ1-4; weak D call: TRBD1 (5 bases). V lost 6 bases and J lost 8, with 10 bases in between. The germline V gene encodes CDR1 MDHEN and CDR2 SYDVKM. The CDR3 contains 12 residues. CDR3 in amino acids: CASRSDSEKLFF. CDR3 coding DNA: TGTGCCAGCAGGTCCGACAGCGAAAAACTGTTTTTT.

The V call is TRBV14, the J call TRBJ2-6; D is uncertain. The germline V gene encodes CDR1 SGHDN and CDR2 FVKESK. V was clipped by 3 bases and J by 0 bases, with 6 bases between them. The CDR3 is made up of 15 amino acids. The CDR3 reads CASSQLNSGANVLTF. The CDR3 nucleotides read TGTGCCAGCAGCCAGCTAAACTCTGGGGCCAACGTCCTGACTTTC.

This clone has more than one count but fewer than ten. The J gene is TRBJ2-7, the V gene TRBV7-9; 7 positions agree with TRBD2. Trimming removed 5 bases from V and 5 bases from J; junction bases left unmatched: 15. The CDR3 extends over 16 amino acids. Germline values: CDR1 SEHNR, CDR2 FQNEAQ (reference sequence). CDR3: CASSTPGVAGVNEQYF. DNA for the CDR3: TGTGCCAGCAGCACACCGGGAGTCGCGGGAGTGAACGAGCAGTACTTC.

CDR3 bases: TGTGCCAGCAGTTTAGGGTCCTCCTATAATTCACCCCTCCACTTT. Translated, it gives CASSLGSSYNSPLHF. The chain uses TRBV28 and TRBJ1-6, with unresolved D. The germline V and J ends were trimmed by 2 bases and 0 bases, with 5 bases remaining between them. The CDR3 length is 15 residues. Germline CDR1 MDHEN, CDR2 SYDVKM.

The chain is built from TRBV18 and TRBJ2-5; no firm D call. The CDR3 consists of 14 residues. From germline, CDR1 is KGHSH and CDR2 LQKENI. V lost 0 bases to trimming and J lost 1 base, with 6 bases between them. CDR3 loop: CASSPPVSQETQYF. In DNA form, the CDR3 reads TGTGCCAGCTCACCACCGGTCAGCCAAGAGACCCAGTACTTC. Complete variable domain (other parts from reference TRBV18 and TRBJ2-5): NAGVMQNPRHLVRRRGQEARLRCSPMKGHSHVYWYRQLPEEGLKFMVYLQKENIIDESGMPKERFSAEFPKEGPSILRIQQVVRGDSAAYFCASSPPVSQETQYFGPGTRLLVL.

The rearrangement joins TRBV7-2 to TRBJ1-2, with D perhaps matching TRBD1 (5 bases). V lost 2 bases and J 0 bases, leaving 13 bases between the germline ends. The CDR3 length is 16 residues. Germline loops: CDR1 SGHTA, CDR2 FQGNSA. The CDR3 loop reads CASSLQGLQANYGYTF. The CDR3 nucleotides read TGTGCCAGCAGCTTACAGGGCCTTCAAGCTAACTATGGCTACACCTTC. Full variable domain (missing parts from reference TRBV7-2 and TRBJ1-2): GAGVSQSPSNKVTEKGKDVELRCDPISGHTALYWYRQSLGQGLEFLIYFQGNSAPDKSGLPSDRFSAERTGGSVSTLTIQRTQQEDSAVYLCASSLQGLQANYGYTFGSGTRLTVV.

This sequence joins TRBV19 and TRBJ1-1, with 7 positions matching TRBD1. Germline values: CDR1 LNHDA, CDR2 SQIVND (reference sequence). J gave up 0 bases and V 7 bases, and 8 bases lay outside the gene matches. The CDR3 is 15 amino acids. The CDR3 sequence is CASTLQGTLNTEAFF. CDR3 nucleotides: TGTGCCAGTACCCTACAGGGGACCTTGAACACTGAAGCTTTCTTT. Supplemented by reference TRBV19 and TRBJ1-1, the full variable domain reads DGGITQSPKYLFRKEGQNVTLSCEQNLNHDAMYWYRQDPGQGLRLIYYSQIVNDFQKGDIAEGYSVSREKKESFPLTVTSAQKNPTAFYLCASTLQGTLNTEAFFGQGTRLTVV.

J is TRBJ1-5 and V is TRBV24-1; 7 bases align to TRBD1. Looked up from germline, CDR1 is KGHDR and CDR2 is SFDVKD. The length of the CDR3 is 14 residues. Losses at the gene ends were 4 bases for V and 3 bases for J; bases not matched to a gene: 2. This CDR3 is CATSEGQYNQPQHF. The CDR3 region has the DNA TGTGCCACCAGTGAGGGACAGTACAATCAGCCCCAGCATTTT.

The V and J genes are TRBV7-9 and TRBJ2-5; D may be TRBD2 (6 bases). CDR1 SEHNR and CDR2 FQNEAQ come from the germline V gene (reference sequence). The CDR3 is made up of 15 amino acids. Trimming left V 5 bases short and J 3 bases short, with 16 bases between. CDR3 in amino acids: CASSLTALAEETQYF. CDR3 in DNA: TGTGCCAGCAGCCTCACCGCCTTAGCGGAAGAGACCCAGTACTTC.

The genes are TRBV10-1 and TRBJ2-1, with a possible D match to TRBD1 (6 bases). V was pared by 5 bases and J by 5 bases, with 7 bases between. The CDR3 consists of 12 residues. From germline, CDR1 is WNHNN and CDR2 SYGVQD (reference sequence). The CDR3 region is CASSNRDNEQFF. The CDR3 DNA reads as TGCGCCAGCAGTAACAGGGACAATGAGCAGTTCTTC.

This sequence joins TRBV7-8 and TRBJ1-5; D remains unclear. Germline CDR1 SGHVS, CDR2 FQNEAQ. V gave up 8 bases and J gave up 3 bases, with 11 bases separating them. The CDR3 has 13 residues. The CDR3 loop is CASGRTDNQPQHF. The CDR3 bases are TGTGCCAGCGGGAGGACGGACAATCAGCCCCAGCATTTT.

The chain recombines TRBV18 with TRBJ1-3; the D gene is possibly TRBD1 (6 bases). The V gene's germline CDR1 is KGHSH and CDR2 LQKENI. The CDR3 contains 17 residues. Trimming cost V 5 bases and J 2 bases, with 19 bases left between them. CDR3 DNA sequence: TGTGCCAGCTCAATACAGGGCCCTCTACTCCCTGGAAACACCATATATTTT. Translation gives CASSIQGPLLPGNTIYF.

V is TRBV11-2 and J is TRBJ1-1; perhaps TRBD1 as D (6 bases). Germline V gene sequence: CDR1 SGHAT, CDR2 FQNNGV. Trimming shortened V by 3 bases and J by 0 bases, and 8 bases separated the two germline ends. The CDR3 runs 14 residues. The CDR3 DNA follows: TGTGCCAGCAGCTTCACAGGGTTGAACACTGAAGCTTTCTTT. This encodes CASSFTGLNTEAFF.

The chain employs TRBV3-1 (or the pseudogene TRBV3-2) and TRBJ2-5; 7 positions match TRBD2. Germline CDR1 LGHDT, CDR2 YNNKEL (reference sequence). The junction had 7 bases not matched to a gene; V was cut back by 5 bases and J by 7 bases. The CDR3 has 13 residues. This chain's CDR3 is CASSGTKSGTQYF. For the CDR3, the DNA is TGTGCCAGCAGCGGGACTAAATCAGGGACCCAGTACTTC.

This clone was detected only once. The V and J genes are TRBV24-1 and TRBJ2-1, with no clear D. V lost 1 base to trimming and J lost 6 bases, with 6 bases between them. This CDR3 region has 13 residues. Germline loops: CDR1 KGHDR, CDR2 SFDVKD. CDR3 in amino acids: CATSDFPVNEQFF. The DNA of the CDR3 is TGTGCCACCAGTGATTTTCCGGTCAATGAGCAGTTCTTC.

This sequence joins TRBV6-5 and TRBJ1-1; unclear D gene. CDR1 and CDR2 (germline): MNHEY, SVGAGI. V was clipped by 4 bases and J by 4 bases, with 7 bases between them. There are 12 residues in the CDR3. The CDR3 reads CASSSGLTEAFF. As DNA, the CDR3 is TGTGCCAGCAGTTCCGGGCTCACTGAAGCTTTCTTT.

The chain couples TRBV2 to TRBJ2-3; D is ambiguous. V was pared by 8 bases and J by 4 bases, with 10 bases between. Germline CDR1 reads SNHLY; CDR2 reads FYNNEI. The CDR3 totals 12 residues. Here the CDR3 reads CASGEVPDTQYF. The DNA of the CDR3 is TGTGCCAGCGGCGAGGTTCCAGATACGCAGTATTTT.

The J gene is TRBJ1-5, the V gene TRBV6-1; possible D gene TRBD1, 6 bases. V was pared by 0 bases and J by 8 bases, with 14 bases between. Germline V lookup: CDR1 MNHNS, CDR2 SASEGT. CDR3 length: 15 residues. CDR3 residues: CASSEASGGREPQHF. In DNA, the CDR3 is TGTGCCAGCAGTGAAGCTTCGGGGGGGCGGGAGCCCCAGCATTTT.

The rearrangement uses TRBV5-5 and TRBJ1-4; D is unclear. This CDR3 spans 13 amino acids. Between the trimmed V and J ends, which lost 4 bases and 5 bases, there was a span of 9 bases. Germline loops: CDR1 SGHKS, CDR2 YYEKEE (reference sequence). The CDR3 bases are TGTGCCAGCAGCAGCACTCGAAATGAAAAACTGTTTTTT. Translated, it gives CASSSTRNEKLFF.

V is TRBV27 and J is TRBJ2-7; 8 bases agree with TRBD1. The V gene end was trimmed by 5 bases and the J gene end by 2 bases; junction bases not matched to a gene: 14. Germline loops: CDR1 MNHEY, CDR2 SMNVEV (reference sequence). CDR3 length equals 17 residues. The CDR3 loop is CASSLTRTGTGPYEQYF. The CDR3 DNA sequence: TGTGCCAGCAGTCTAACGCGGACCGGGACAGGACCCTACGAGCAGTACTTC.

Only a few counts were recorded for this clone. This chain joins TRBV28 and TRBJ2-6; 10 nucleotides line up with TRBD1. This CDR3 spans 18 amino acids. J gave up 0 bases and V 5 bases, and 7 bases lay outside the gene matches. Germline V gives CDR1 MDHEN, CDR2 SYDVKM. The CDR3 sequence: CASSPLGQGISGANVLTF. CDR3 sequence (DNA): TGTGCCAGCAGTCCCCTGGGACAGGGGATCTCTGGGGCCAACGTCCTGACTTTC. Supplemented by reference TRBV28 and TRBJ2-6, the full variable domain reads DVKVTQSSRYLVKRTGEKVFLECVQDMDHENMFWYRQDPGLGLRLIYFSYDVKMKEKGDIPEGYSVSREKKERFSLILESASTNQTSMYLCASSPLGQGISGANVLTFGAGSRLTVL.

The rearrangement uses TRBV3-1 (or the pseudogene TRBV3-2) and TRBJ2-7, with TRBD1 matching over 10 bases. Germline assignment: CDR1 LGHDT and CDR2 YNNKEL (reference sequence). J was trimmed by 6 bases and V by 5 bases; bases with no gene match: 10. This CDR3 is built from 15 residues. CDR3 amino acids: CASSDRQGAIGEQYF. Written as DNA, the CDR3 is TGTGCCAGCAGCGATAGACAGGGGGCAATAGGCGAGCAGTACTTC.

V gene TRBV7-2 combines with J gene TRBJ1-2; TRBD1 might be the D (5 bases). V lost 5 bases, J lost 4 bases, and 14 bases lay in between. Germline V gene lookup returns CDR1 SGHTA and CDR2 FQGNSA. The CDR3 length is 14 residues. The CDR3 sequence is CASSVGAGTYGYTF. The CDR3 region has the DNA TGTGCCAGCAGCGTAGGTGCGGGGACCTATGGCTACACCTTC.